Below are 8 T cell receptor beta chains sequenced from a single sample in a study of blood T cells in healthy people across ages. For the second PCR, which ran for about 6 to 12 cycles, a sample-barcoded 5' primer and a J-beta primer mix were used. MiXCR was run by TCRdb on the 5' RACE reads, yielding one entry per CDR3 protein. The sample holds about 640,000 distinct CDR3 sequences, about 54% seen once. What was sequenced was blood. All receptors come from a man in his sixties in good health.

In its sample, this clonotype was seen a few times. The V call is TRBV4-1, the J call TRBJ1-5; TRBD1 matches at 8 bases. Germline trimming cut 3 bases from V and 2 bases from J; bases unmatched to any gene: 6. The CDR3 has 16 amino acids. Looked up from germline, CDR1 is MGHRA and CDR2 is YSYEKL. The CDR3 sequence: CASSQTGEGGNQPQHF. CDR3 coding DNA: TGCGCCAGCAGCCAGACAGGGGAAGGGGGCAATCAGCCCCAGCATTTT.

This clonotype came up a few times. V gene TRBV29-1 combines with J gene TRBJ2-1; 7 bases match TRBD2. This CDR3 region has 12 residues. V lost 4 bases and J lost 5; bases outside the gene matches: 2. Germline CDR1 is SQVTM and CDR2 is ANQGSEA. CDR3 residues: CSVGEGNNEQFF. In DNA, the CDR3 is TGCAGCGTTGGGGAGGGGAACAATGAGCAGTTCTTC.

Turning to this clonotype: It may be a read error: a sequence one base away is much more abundant. V and J are TRBV20-1 and TRBJ2-7, with D possibly being TRBD2 (5 bases). Germline loops: CDR1 DFQATT, CDR2 SNEGSKA (reference sequence). Trimming cost V 0 bases and J 6 bases, with 15 bases left between them. This CDR3 has 14 residues. CDR3 coding DNA: TGCAGTGCTAGAGATGGGAGCCTCAGAAGCGAGCAGTACTTC. This gives the protein CSARDGSLRSEQYF.

Only a few counts were recorded for this clonotype. This chain uses TRBV20-1 with TRBJ2-7, with 8 bases aligning to TRBD2. Germline V gene lookup returns CDR1 DFQATT and CDR2 SNEGSKA (reference sequence). This CDR3 comprises 14 residues. V trimming: 3 bases; J trimming: 2 bases; junction bases outside the gene matches: 6. This chain's CDR3 is CSARAGGFPYEQYF. CDR3 sequence (DNA): TGCAGTGCTAGGGCGGGGGGCTTCCCCTACGAGCAGTACTTC.

The V call is TRBV29-1, the J call TRBJ2-5, with TRBD2 identical over 7 bases. Gene TRBJ2-4 matches the end of the DNA better, so the J call may be wrong. The CDR3 covers 14 residues. CDR1 and CDR2 from the germline V gene are SQVTM and ANQGSEA. Here the CDR3 DNA reads TGCAGCGTTCCACACCCGGGGGGACCGTACATTCAGTACTTC. It encodes CSVPHPGGPYIQYF.

The chain links TRBV29-1 to TRBJ2-2; D is uncertain. The V and J ends lost 3 bases and 5 bases respectively, with 13 bases between them. The V gene's germline CDR1 is SQVTM and CDR2 ANQGSEA. This CDR3 region has 14 residues. Here the CDR3 DNA reads TGCAGCGTTGAGAATCTAGGCAATACCGGGGAGCTGTTTTTT. It translates to CSVENLGNTGELFF.

V is TRBV20-1 and J is TRBJ2-5; 13 bases are shared with TRBD2. Germline V CDR1 and CDR2: DFQATT, SNEGSKA (reference sequence). The V gene end was trimmed by 1 base and the J gene end by 5 bases; junction bases not matched to a gene: 16. The CDR3 runs to 19 residues. CDR3: CSARAAAGLAGRVRETQYF. The CDR3, as DNA: TGCAGTGCTAGAGCTGCAGCGGGACTAGCGGGGAGGGTCCGGGAGACCCAGTACTTC.

The J gene is TRBJ2-1, the V gene TRBV3-1; D is possibly TRBD1 (5 bases). Trimming pared 7 bases from V and 4 bases from J, leaving 17 bases between. Germline V lookup: CDR1 LGHDT, CDR2 YNNKEL (reference sequence). This CDR3 is 15 amino acids long. The CDR3 loop reads CASTKGLAEYNEQFF. CDR3 nucleotide sequence: TGTGCCAGCACAAAGGGGCTTGCCGAATACAATGAGCAGTTCTTC.